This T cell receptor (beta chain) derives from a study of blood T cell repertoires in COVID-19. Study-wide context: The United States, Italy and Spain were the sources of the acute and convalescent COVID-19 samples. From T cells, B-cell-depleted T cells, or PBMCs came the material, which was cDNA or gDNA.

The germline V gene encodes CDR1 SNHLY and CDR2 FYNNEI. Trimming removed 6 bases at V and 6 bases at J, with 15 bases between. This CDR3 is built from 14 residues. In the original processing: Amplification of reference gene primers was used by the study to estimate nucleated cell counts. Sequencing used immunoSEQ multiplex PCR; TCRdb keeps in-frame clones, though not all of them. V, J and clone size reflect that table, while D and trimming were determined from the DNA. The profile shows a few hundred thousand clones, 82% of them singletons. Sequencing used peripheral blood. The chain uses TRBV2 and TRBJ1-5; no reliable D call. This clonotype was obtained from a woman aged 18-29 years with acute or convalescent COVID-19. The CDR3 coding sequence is TGTGCCAGCAGATCTCAGGCTCCCGCTCAGCCCCAGCATTTT. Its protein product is CASRSQAPAQPQHF.